This T cell receptor beta chain emerged from a study of cytomegalovirus exposure and HLA in healthy donors. Findings and limits, study-wide: Exclusion applied to some V segments, including TRBV6-2 and TRBV6-3, as they were indistinguishable.

On this clone: Its antigen remains unknown.

CDR3 size: 15 residues. V trimming: 1 base; J trimming: 5 bases; junction bases outside the gene matches: 5. CDR1 is LNHDA, CDR2 SQIVND, per germline (reference sequence). The primer mix had 60 Vbeta and 13 Jbeta primers. Sequencing was performed with immunoSEQ multiplex PCR; in TCRdb, only in-frame clones are kept and a portion is missing. The table has under 130,000 clones, about 80% seen once. The receptor was derived from a female donor in good health and CMV-seropositive. The rearrangement uses TRBV19 and TRBJ2-5; 9 bases fit TRBD2. The sequenced sample was PBMCs. CDR3 loop: CASSIGSGGPETQYF. The CDR3 DNA follows: TGTGCCAGTAGTATAGGAAGCGGGGGGCCGGAGACCCAGTACTTC.